A single sample gave rise to the 32 T cell receptor beta chains below, sequenced in a study of blood T cell repertoires in COVID-19. Method: immunoSEQ multiplex PCR; TCRdb's copy keeps in-frame clones and lacks some. The sample lists fewer than 90,000 clones, roughly 71% occurring once. Sequencing was carried out using peripheral blood. These receptors originate from a man aged 60 to 75 with COVID-19, enrolled during active disease.

The J gene is TRBJ2-7, the V gene TRBV3-1 (or the pseudogene TRBV3-2); possible D gene TRBD2, 6 bases. CDR3 length equals 13 residues. Deletions cut 4 bases from V and 2 bases from J, with 9 bases between. Germline loops: CDR1 LGHDT, CDR2 YNNKEL (reference sequence). The CDR3: CASSRGTAYEQYF. For the CDR3, the DNA is TGTGCCAGCAGCCGCGGGACGGCCTACGAGCAGTACTTC.

This clone was observed a single time. This sequence joins TRBV5-4 and TRBJ1-4; D may be TRBD1 (6 bases). Germline CDR1 SGHNT, CDR2 YYREEE (reference sequence). The V gene lost 0 bases and the J gene lost 8 bases, with 11 bases spanning the gap. CDR3 length: 14 residues. The CDR3: CASSLGGLEEKLFF. In DNA, the CDR3 is TGTGCCAGCAGCTTGGGGGGGCTAGAAGAAAAACTGTTTTTT.

The V gene is TRBV11-2, the J gene TRBJ2-2; possibly TRBD2 for D (6 bases). Per germline, CDR1 SGHAT and CDR2 FQNNGV. Trimming took 5 bases from V and 2 from J, leaving 12 bases between them. CDR3 length: 15 residues. CDR3 amino acids: CASSQDAGNTGELFF. The CDR3 DNA is TGTGCCAGCAGCCAGGACGCGGGAAACACCGGGGAGCTGTTTTTT.

The rearrangement joins TRBV2 to TRBJ2-7, with TRBD2 matching 11 bases. The CDR3 loop spans 15 amino acids. J lost 3 bases, V lost 5 bases, and 6 bases had no gene match. The V gene's germline CDR1 is SNHLY and CDR2 FYNNEI. The CDR3 bases are TGTGCCAGCAGTTTTAGCGGGAGGGGCGACTACGAGCAGTACTTC. Translated: CASSFSGRGDYEQYF.

The chain uses TRBV29-1 and TRBJ2-1; D not certain. Germline CDR1 reads SQVTM; CDR2 reads ANQGSEA. CDR3 length: 10 amino acids. Between the trimmed V and J ends, which lost 7 bases and 6 bases, there was a span of 7 bases. The CDR3 is CSEQTNEQFF. CDR3 in DNA: TGCAGCGAACAAACCAATGAGCAGTTCTTC.

The chain combines TRBV6-2 or TRBV6-3 with TRBJ2-1; the match to TRBD2 covers 7 bases. From germline, CDR1 is MNHEY and CDR2 SVGEGT. The CDR3 is made up of 14 amino acids. V was clipped by 4 bases and J by 7 bases; unmatched bases: 7. The CDR3 reads CASSFAGVRNEQFF. The CDR3 DNA follows: TGTGCCAGCAGTTTTGCGGGGGTTAGAAATGAGCAGTTCTTC.

V is TRBV11-2 and J is TRBJ1-3, with a possible D match to TRBD1 (5 bases). Trimming took off 5 bases at V and 7 bases at J, with 15 bases between the two ends. Germline V gene data show CDR1 as SGHAT and CDR2 as FQNNGV. The CDR3 has 14 residues. CDR3 sequence: CASSTSTGVNTIYF. CDR3 DNA sequence: TGTGCCAGCAGCACCTCTACAGGAGTCAACACCATATATTTT.

The V and J genes are TRBV11-1 and TRBJ2-3; 8 bases are a match to TRBD2. The CDR3 length is 15 residues. CDR1 SGHAT and CDR2 FQDESV come from the germline V gene (reference sequence). J lost 6 bases, V lost 6 bases, and 11 bases had no gene match. The CDR3 DNA is TGTGCCAGCAGTCTTAGCGGGATGGATGATGATACGCAGTATTTT. This gives the protein CASSLSGMDDDTQYF.

This clone came up once. The CDR3 bases are TGCAGTGCTAGTAGGCCCCGGGATCTCCACAATGAGCAGTTCTTC. Encoded protein: CSASRPRDLHNEQFF. The chain joins TRBV20-1 to TRBJ2-1; D is perhaps TRBD2 (5 bases). With 3 bases removed from V and 5 bases from J, the gap between germline ends came to 17 bases. Germline V CDR1 and CDR2: DFQATT, SNEGSKA (reference sequence). The CDR3 has 15 amino acids.

This chain uses TRBV30 with TRBJ1-5; D possibly corresponds to TRBD1 (5 bases). The CDR3 runs 11 residues. V was shortened by 0 bases and J by 11 bases, with 8 bases between the two germline ends. CDR1 GTSNPN and CDR2 SVGIG come from the germline V gene (reference sequence). The CDR3 nucleotides read TGTGCCTGGAGTGTAACGGGGGCCCAGCATTTT. Its protein is CAWSVTGAQHF.

The chain employs TRBV11-2 and TRBJ1-1, with 9 bases aligning to TRBD1. Germline V lookup: CDR1 SGHAT, CDR2 FQNNGV. V was pared by 6 bases and J by 1 base, with 9 bases of the junction left unmatched. The CDR3 length is 16 residues. As DNA, the CDR3 is TGTGCCAGCAGGCCCACAGGGGGCTCTGGGAACACTGAAGCTTTCTTT. Encoded protein: CASRPTGGSGNTEAFF.

This clone was observed once. The CDR3 nucleotides read TGTGCCAGCAGTTCCTCTCTAGCGGGGGGTAGGGAGACCCAGTACTTC. Translated, it gives CASSSSLAGGRETQYF. The rearrangement joins TRBV28 to TRBJ2-5, with 11 bases fitting TRBD2. This CDR3 is built from 16 residues. The V and J ends lost 4 bases and 5 bases, in that order; junction bases with no gene match: 9. CDR1 MDHEN and CDR2 SYDVKM come from the germline V gene.

The rearrangement uses TRBV4-2 and TRBJ2-5; TRBD2 matches at 10 bases. V trimming: 0 bases; J trimming: 4 bases; junction bases outside the gene matches: 8. This CDR3 comprises 17 residues. The germline V gene encodes CDR1 LGHNA and CDR2 YNFKEQ. The CDR3 nucleotides are TGTGCCAGCAGCCAAGATGTGATAGCGGGGGGAGGAGAGACCCAGTACTTC. This sequence encodes CASSQDVIAGGGETQYF.

This clone was detected a few times. The chain is built from TRBV9 and TRBJ1-1; possible D gene TRBD1, 6 bases. The CDR3 is made up of 14 amino acids. The germline CDR1 and CDR2 sequences are SGDLS and YYNGEE. Trimming removed 2 bases at V and 5 bases at J, with 13 bases between. CDR3 bases: TGTGCCAGCAGCGTCAGGGGAAGTGGAACTGAAGCTTTCTTT. Translated: CASSVRGSGTEAFF.

This rearrangement joins TRBV6-6 to TRBJ1-6; D call uncertain. The CDR3 totals 13 residues. From germline, CDR1 is MNHNY and CDR2 SVGAGI (reference sequence). The V gene lost 0 bases and the J gene lost 7 bases, with 4 bases spanning the gap. CDR3 in DNA: TGTGCCAGCAGTTACTCCCCAAATTCACCCCTCCACTTT. It translates to CASSYSPNSPLHF.

This clone has ten or more counts. This chain uses TRBV3-1 (or the pseudogene TRBV3-2) with TRBJ1-5; a possible D gene is TRBD1 (6 bases). V gave up 4 bases and J gave up 5 bases, with 9 bases separating them. Per germline, CDR1 LGHDT and CDR2 YNNKEL (reference sequence). CDR3 length equals 13 residues. CDR3 sequence (DNA): TGTGCCAGCAGCCCTTGGACAGATCAGCCCCAGCATTTT. It yields the protein CASSPWTDQPQHF.

The chain has TRBV6-5 and TRBJ1-1, with a tentative D call TRBD1 (6 bases). The CDR3 extends over 15 amino acids. The germline V and J ends were trimmed by 6 bases and 6 bases, with 20 bases remaining between them. Looked up from germline, CDR1 is MNHEY and CDR2 is SVGAGI. CDR3 sequence reads: CASRSRGRARAEAFF. The CDR3 nucleotides read TGTGCCAGCAGGAGTAGGGGGAGGGCGAGGGCTGAAGCTTTCTTT.

This chain uses TRBV6-5 with TRBJ2-7; no definite D call. The CDR3 totals 12 residues. CDR1 is MNHEY, CDR2 SVGAGI, per germline. Trimming removed 0 bases at V and 5 bases at J, with 5 bases between. CDR3 protein: CASSYSRNEQYF. DNA for the CDR3: TGTGCCAGCAGTTACTCGAGGAACGAGCAGTACTTC.

The V gene is TRBV27, the J gene TRBJ2-5; TRBD1 matches at 10 bases. Germline assignment: CDR1 MNHEY and CDR2 SMNVEV (reference sequence). V gave up 4 bases and J gave up 5 bases; unmatched junction bases: 7. The CDR3 extends over 15 amino acids. CDR3 in DNA: TGTGCCAGCAGTTCACGGACAGGGGGACATGAGACCCAGTACTTC. Amino acids: CASSSRTGGHETQYF.

CDR3 bases: TGTGCCAGCAGCTCAACTAGCGGGGCTTACAATGAGCAGTTCTTC. Translation gives CASSSTSGAYNEQFF. The gene calls are TRBV7-3 and TRBJ2-1; 10 positions agree with TRBD2. Germline-derived CDR1 and CDR2 are SGHTA and FQGTGA. The trim removed 4 bases at V and 4 bases at J, leaving 4 bases unmatched. This CDR3 is built from 15 residues.

The chain uses TRBV4-2 and TRBJ2-3, with D tentatively TRBD2 (5 bases). The CDR3 consists of 15 residues. V lost 0 bases and J lost 2, with 9 bases in between. Germline V gene data show CDR1 as LGHNA and CDR2 as YNFKEQ. CDR3 protein: CASSQERTHTDTQYF. In DNA, the CDR3 is TGTGCCAGCAGCCAAGAACGGACTCACACAGATACGCAGTATTTT.

This clone was detected only once. This chain connects TRBV7-9 to TRBJ2-2; 11 nucleotides agree with TRBD2. CDR3 length equals 15 residues. V lost 2 bases to trimming and J lost 6 bases; unmatched junction nucleotides: 2. The V gene's germline CDR1 is SEHNR and CDR2 FQNEAQ (reference sequence). CDR3 sequence (DNA): TGTGCCAGCAGCTTAACTAGCGGGAGCCCCGGGGAGCTGTTTTTT. This translates into CASSLTSGSPGELFF. The full variable domain, completed using reference TRBV7-9 and TRBJ2-2, is DTGVSQNPRHKITKRGQNVTFRCDPISEHNRLYWYRQTLGQGPEFLTYFQNEAQLEKSRLLSDRFSAERPKGSFSTLEIQRTEQGDSAMYLCASSLTSGSPGELFFGEGSRLTVL.

This rearrangement joins TRBV2 to TRBJ2-5; D is uncertain. V was cut by 7 bases and J by 4 bases, with 7 bases left in between. The CDR3 contains 11 residues. In germline, CDR1 is SNHLY, CDR2 FYNNEI. CDR3 DNA: TGTGCCAGCATGCGTAGAGAGACCCAGTACTTC. It is translated as CASMRRETQYF.

The CDR3 protein is CSVEDPEGYGYTF. The CDR3 DNA is TGCAGCGTTGAAGATCCAGAGGGTTATGGCTACACCTTC. The chain is built from TRBV29-1 and TRBJ1-2; no definite D call. The CDR3 loop spans 13 amino acids. CDR1 SQVTM and CDR2 ANQGSEA come from the germline V gene. The V gene lost 0 bases and the J gene lost 5 bases, with 10 bases spanning the gap.

The chain recombines TRBV11-2 with TRBJ2-2; D is ambiguous. The V gene's germline CDR1 is SGHAT and CDR2 FQNNGV. The V end was cut by 3 bases, the J end by 7 bases, with 9 bases between. The CDR3 spans 13 residues. The CDR3 coding sequence is TGTGCCAGCAGCTTCCGGAGCAGCGGGGAGCTGTTTTTT. Translated, it gives CASSFRSSGELFF. The full variable domain, in which reference TRBV11-2 and TRBJ2-2 provide the parts outside the CDR3, is EAGVAQSPRYKIIEKRQSVAFWCNPISGHATLYWYQQILGQGPKLLIQFQNNGVVDDSQLPKDRFSAERLKGVDSTLKIQPAKLEDSAVYLCASSFRSSGELFFGEGSRLTVL.

The J gene is TRBJ1-5, the V gene TRBV30; D ambiguous. The CDR3 is 15 residues long. V lost 2 bases and J 4 bases, leaving 15 bases between the germline ends. Germline CDR1 and CDR2: GTSNPN and SVGIG (reference sequence). DNA of the CDR3: TGTGCCTGGAGTCGCAGTCCGGGGAGTAATCAGCCCCAGCATTTT. Encoded protein: CAWSRSPGSNQPQHF.

There are a few counts of this clone. The genes are TRBV11-3 and TRBJ1-2, with 8 nucleotides matching TRBD1. The CDR3 is 15 amino acids. V trimming: 3 bases; J trimming: 4 bases; junction bases outside the gene matches: 7. Germline V gives CDR1 SGHNT, CDR2 YENEEA. The CDR3 sequence is CASSFSRGLVYGYTF. The CDR3 DNA reads as TGTGCCAGCAGCTTCTCCAGGGGGCTCGTCTATGGCTACACCTTC.

The J gene is TRBJ1-2, the V gene TRBV6-5; 8 nucleotides match TRBD1. V gave up 8 bases and J gave up 8 bases; unmatched junction bases: 10. This CDR3 has 13 residues. Germline CDR1 and CDR2: MNHEY and SVGAGI. The chain's CDR3 is CASGPQGASGYTF. The CDR3 DNA sequence: TGTGCCAGCGGGCCCCAGGGGGCGAGCGGCTACACCTTC.

V gene TRBV9 combines with J gene TRBJ2-5, with 7 positions matching TRBD2. This CDR3 is built from 15 residues. Per germline, CDR1 SGDLS and CDR2 YYNGEE. The V and J ends lost 0 bases and 2 bases, in that order; junction bases with no gene match: 4. For the CDR3, the DNA is TGTGCCAGCAGCGTAGGGGCTAGCGGTCAAGAGACCCAGTACTTC. It codes for CASSVGASGQETQYF. The whole variable domain, filled in from reference TRBV9 and TRBJ2-5, reads DSGVTQTPKHLITATGQRVTLRCSPRSGDLSVYWYQQSLDQGLQFLIQYYNGEERAKGNILERFSAQQFPDLHSELNLSSLELGDSALYFCASSVGASGQETQYFGPGTRLLVL.

The chain carries TRBV27 and TRBJ2-3; TRBD1 aligns across 8 bases. The CDR3 loop spans 15 amino acids. The V and J ends lost 5 bases and 0 bases, in that order; junction bases with no gene match: 4. Germline V gives CDR1 MNHEY, CDR2 SMNVEV (reference sequence). The CDR3 region has the DNA TGTGCCAGCAGTCCCCGGGACAGGAGCACAGATACGCAGTATTTT. It is translated as CASSPRDRSTDTQYF.

V usage is TRBV28 and J usage is TRBJ1-6, with D tentatively TRBD1 (5 bases). The CDR3 runs 14 residues. V was clipped by 3 bases and J by 8 bases, with 11 bases between them. The germline gives CDR1 MDHEN, CDR2 SYDVKM. CDR3 region: CASSFRGSHSPLHF. The CDR3 nucleotides are TGTGCCAGCAGTTTTAGGGGCTCCCATTCACCCCTCCACTTT.

The chain carries TRBV11-3 and TRBJ2-1; a weak D match, TRBD2 (5 bases). The CDR3 consists of 11 residues. Germline V gene lookup returns CDR1 SGHNT and CDR2 YENEEA. The V and J ends lost 8 bases and 6 bases respectively, with 8 bases between them. The CDR3 region has the DNA TGTGCCAGCGACGAGGGCAATGAGCAGTTCTTC. It encodes CASDEGNEQFF.